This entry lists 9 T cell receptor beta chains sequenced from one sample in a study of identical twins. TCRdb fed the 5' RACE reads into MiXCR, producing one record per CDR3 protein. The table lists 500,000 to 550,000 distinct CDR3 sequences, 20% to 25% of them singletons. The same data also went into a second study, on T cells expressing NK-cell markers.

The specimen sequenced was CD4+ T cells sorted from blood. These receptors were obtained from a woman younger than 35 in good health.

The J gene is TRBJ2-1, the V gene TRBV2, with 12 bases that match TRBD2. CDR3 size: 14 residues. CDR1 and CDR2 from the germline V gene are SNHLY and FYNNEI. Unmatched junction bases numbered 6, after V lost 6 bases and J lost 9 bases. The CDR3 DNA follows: TGTGCCAGCAGGAGGTCTAGCGGGAGGGGTGAGCAGTTCTTC. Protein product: CASRRSSGRGEQFF.

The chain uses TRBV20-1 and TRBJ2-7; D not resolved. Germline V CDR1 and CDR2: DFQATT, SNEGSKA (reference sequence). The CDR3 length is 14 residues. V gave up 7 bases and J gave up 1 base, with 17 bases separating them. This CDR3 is CSVQPAVASYEQYF. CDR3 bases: TGCAGTGTCCAGCCGGCGGTGGCATCCTACGAGCAGTACTTC.

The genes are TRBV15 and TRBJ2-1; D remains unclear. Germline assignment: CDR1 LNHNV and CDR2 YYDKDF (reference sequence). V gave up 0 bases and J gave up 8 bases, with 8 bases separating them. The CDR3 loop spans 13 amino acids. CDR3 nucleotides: TGTGCCACCAGCAGAGATTCTATGTATGAGCAGTTCTTC. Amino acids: CATSRDSMYEQFF.

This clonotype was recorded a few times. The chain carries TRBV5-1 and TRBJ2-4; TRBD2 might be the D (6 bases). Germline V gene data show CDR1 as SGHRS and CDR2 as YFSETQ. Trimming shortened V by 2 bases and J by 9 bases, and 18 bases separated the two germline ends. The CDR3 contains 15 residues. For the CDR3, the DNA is TGCGCCAGCAGCTTAGACATTACAGGAGGGTTCATTCAGTACTTC. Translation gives CASSLDITGGFIQYF.

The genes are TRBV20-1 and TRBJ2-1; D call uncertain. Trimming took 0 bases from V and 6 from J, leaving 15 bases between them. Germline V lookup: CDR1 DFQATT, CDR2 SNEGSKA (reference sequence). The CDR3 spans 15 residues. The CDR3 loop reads CSARDGIILANEQFF. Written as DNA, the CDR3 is TGCAGTGCTAGAGATGGGATTATATTGGCCAATGAGCAGTTCTTC.

The CDR3 sequence: CSAIPVGYNEQFF. In nucleotides, the CDR3 is TGCAGTGCTATCCCCGTGGGATATAATGAGCAGTTCTTC. The chain is built from TRBV20-1 and TRBJ2-1; no firm D call. Germline CDR1 is DFQATT and CDR2 is SNEGSKA (reference sequence). The CDR3 totals 13 residues. V lost 4 bases and J lost 7, with 14 bases in between.

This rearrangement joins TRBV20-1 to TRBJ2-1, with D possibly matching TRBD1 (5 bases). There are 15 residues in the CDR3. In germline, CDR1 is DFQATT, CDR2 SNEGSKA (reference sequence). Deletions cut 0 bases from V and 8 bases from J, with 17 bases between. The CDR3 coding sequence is TGCAGTGCTAGAGATCTGTTCGGCAGGGATGATGAGCAGTTCTTC. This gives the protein CSARDLFGRDDEQFF.

Here the CDR3 reads CASSKGGGANVLTF. The DNA of the CDR3 is TGTGCCAGCTCGAAAGGTGGTGGGGCCAACGTCCTGACTTTC. This chain uses TRBV7-2 with TRBJ2-6; D gene ambiguous. This CDR3 comprises 14 residues. Trimming shortened V by 8 bases and J by 3 bases, and 11 bases separated the two germline ends. Germline CDR1 SGHTA, CDR2 FQGNSA.

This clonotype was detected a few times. CDR3: CASSASRGEETQYF. The CDR3 DNA follows: TGTGCCAGCAGCGCAAGCAGGGGGGAAGAGACCCAGTACTTC. The chain carries TRBV7-2 and TRBJ2-5; TRBD1 is a possible D gene (7 bases). The CDR3 covers 14 residues. The V end lost 5 bases, the J end lost 3 bases, and 13 bases lay between the germline ends. Germline CDR1 is SGHTA and CDR2 is FQGNSA.